The 25 T cell receptor beta chains presented below share a single source sample, sequenced in a study of control samples from healthy donors and cancer patients. Clones were sequenced by immunoSEQ multiplex PCR, and TCRdb holds only the in-frame ones, with some missing. The data show fewer than 100,000 clones, more than 75% seen once. Material: blood. These receptors all stem from a man between 60 and 75 years old in good health.

This clone was counted a single time. The chain employs TRBV7-9 and TRBJ1-2; D call uncertain. V lost 1 base and J 9 bases, leaving 21 bases between the germline ends. CDR3 length equals 16 residues. CDR1 and CDR2 from the germline V gene are SEHNR and FQNEAQ (reference sequence). The CDR3 DNA is TGTGCCAGCAGCTTAGTTAACAGCGTGTCGCTTAGGAGCTACACCTTC. Its protein product is CASSLVNSVSLRSYTF.

The gene calls are TRBV7-9 and TRBJ1-6; tentative D call: TRBD1 (5 bases). The CDR3 extends over 16 amino acids. Trimming took 5 bases from V and 6 from J, leaving 17 bases between them. Germline V CDR1 and CDR2: SEHNR, FQNEAQ (reference sequence). CDR3 region: CASSPQGLGGNSPLHF. As DNA, the CDR3 is TGTGCCAGCAGCCCCCAGGGACTTGGGGGTAATTCACCCCTCCACTTT.

This clone came up once. The CDR3 DNA follows: TGTGCCTGGAGTGCTTTGAACACTGAAGCTTTCTTT. Its protein product is CAWSALNTEAFF. This rearrangement joins TRBV30 to TRBJ1-1; D is undetermined. This CDR3 contains 12 residues. The V gene lost 1 base and the J gene lost 0 bases, with 3 bases spanning the gap. In germline, CDR1 is GTSNPN, CDR2 SVGIG (reference sequence). Full variable domain (remainder filled in from reference TRBV30 and TRBJ1-1): SQTIHQWPATLVQPVGSPLSLECTVEGTSNPNLYWYRQAAGRGLQLLFYSVGIGQISSEVPQNLSASRPQDRQFILSSKKLLLSDSGFYLCAWSALNTEAFFGQGTRLTVV.

DNA of the CDR3: TGTGCCAGCAGTGGACAGGGCGGCTCCTATAATTCACCCCTCCACTTT. Its protein product is CASSGQGGSYNSPLHF. V usage is TRBV28 and J usage is TRBJ1-6; TRBD1 aligns across 8 bases. Germline CDR1 MDHEN, CDR2 SYDVKM. This CDR3 is built from 16 residues. V was clipped by 5 bases and J by 0 bases; unmatched bases: 3.

This sequence joins TRBV30 and TRBJ2-7; 9 bases map to TRBD2. V dropped 0 bases and J dropped 4; count of bases not matched to a gene: 7. The V gene's germline CDR1 is GTSNPN and CDR2 SVGIG (reference sequence). The CDR3 sequence is 15 residues long. As DNA, the CDR3 is TGTGCCTGGAGTGTAAGGGGCGGGAGGGGATACGAGCAGTACTTC. The encoded protein is CAWSVRGGRGYEQYF.

The rearrangement joins TRBV29-1 to TRBJ1-5; TRBD1 might be the D (5 bases). Deletions cut 6 bases from V and 3 bases from J, with 12 bases between. Looked up from germline, CDR1 is SQVTM and CDR2 is ANQGSEA. CDR3 length: 13 amino acids. The CDR3 spells CSVASGTNQPQHF. The CDR3 DNA reads TGCAGCGTAGCCTCCGGGACCAATCAGCCCCAGCATTTT.

The chain couples TRBV14 to TRBJ1-4; D gene unclear. The CDR3 spans 16 residues. Germline CDR1 SGHDN, CDR2 FVKESK. The V end lost 2 bases, the J end lost 4 bases, and 14 bases lay between the germline ends. CDR3 amino acids: CASSQLFGFGNEKLFF. DNA for the CDR3: TGTGCCAGCAGCCAATTATTTGGCTTCGGTAATGAAAAACTGTTTTTT.

This clone was seen a handful of times. The gene calls are TRBV5-6 and TRBJ2-7; 10 bases align to TRBD1. From germline, CDR1 is SGHDT and CDR2 YYEEEE. The CDR3 spans 13 residues. V trimming: 3 bases; J trimming: 5 bases; junction bases outside the gene matches: 2. This CDR3 reads CASSWTGGDEQYF. As DNA, the CDR3 is TGTGCCAGCAGCTGGACAGGGGGGGACGAGCAGTACTTC.

The chain employs TRBV6-1 and TRBJ1-3; D is unclear. There are 15 residues in the CDR3. Germline assignment: CDR1 MNHNS and CDR2 SASEGT. Trimming removed 3 bases at V and 2 bases at J, with 11 bases between. CDR3 sequence (DNA): TGTGCCAGCAGTGATTGGGTTCAACCTGGAAACACCATATATTTT. Its protein is CASSDWVQPGNTIYF.

The chain's CDR3 is CASSVGQVWEDEKLFF. The CDR3 DNA reads TGTGCCAGCAGCGTAGGACAGGTTTGGGAAGATGAAAAACTGTTTTTT. The chain carries TRBV9 and TRBJ1-4; TRBD1 might be the D (6 bases). Germline V gene sequence: CDR1 SGDLS, CDR2 YYNGEE. V was pared by 0 bases and J by 6 bases, with 15 bases between. This CDR3 contains 16 residues.

The chain joins TRBV14 to TRBJ1-1, with D uncertain. Germline CDR1 is SGHDN and CDR2 is FVKESK. CDR3 size: 15 residues. V lost 4 bases to trimming and J lost 1 base, with 13 bases between them. Here the CDR3 reads CASSPGVGENTEAFF. The CDR3 DNA sequence: TGTGCCAGCAGCCCGGGTGTGGGTGAGAACACTGAAGCTTTCTTT.

This chain joins TRBV19 and TRBJ1-1; 10 nucleotides align to TRBD1. The J segment lost 5 bases and the V segment lost 6 bases, leaving 9 bases of the junction unmatched. CDR1 and CDR2 from the germline V gene are LNHDA and SQIVND (reference sequence). The CDR3 totals 15 residues. The CDR3 DNA sequence: TGTGCCAGTAGCCCCCGGGACAGGGGCAATACTGAAGCTTTCTTT. Encoded protein: CASSPRDRGNTEAFF.

This chain uses TRBV30 with TRBJ2-2, with 12 nucleotides matching TRBD2. J was trimmed by 7 bases and V by 4 bases; bases with no gene match: 4. The germline CDR1 and CDR2 sequences are GTSNPN and SVGIG (reference sequence). The CDR3 contains 14 residues. The CDR3 DNA follows: TGTGCCTGGACTAGCGGGAGGGGGATCGGGGAGCTGTTTTTT. This sequence encodes CAWTSGRGIGELFF.

V is TRBV4-2 and J is TRBJ2-7; no definite D call. Germline CDR1 reads LGHNA; CDR2 reads YNFKEQ. There are 13 residues in the CDR3. The V end lost 1 base, the J end lost 0 bases, and 4 bases lay between the germline ends. CDR3 nucleotides: TGTGCCAGCAGCCAAGCTAGCTCCTACGAGCAGTACTTC. Amino acids: CASSQASSYEQYF.

V usage is TRBV2 and J usage is TRBJ2-2; D is possibly TRBD1 (5 bases). Trimming stripped 4 bases from V and 3 bases from J, with 15 bases between. The CDR3 is 16 amino acids. Germline CDR1 is SNHLY and CDR2 is FYNNEI. The CDR3 here is CASSVETLTDTGELFF. The CDR3 region has the DNA TGTGCCAGCAGTGTGGAGACTTTGACAGACACCGGGGAGCTGTTTTTT.

V usage is TRBV29-1 and J usage is TRBJ1-5, with D possibly matching TRBD1 (5 bases). Germline-derived CDR1 and CDR2 are SQVTM and ANQGSEA. The CDR3 length is 13 residues. V lost 6 bases, J lost 0 bases, and 9 bases lay in between. CDR3 in amino acids: CSVGDGSNQPQHF. CDR3 nucleotide sequence: TGCAGCGTCGGGGACGGTAGCAATCAGCCCCAGCATTTT.

The gene calls are TRBV2 and TRBJ1-6; 7 bases line up with TRBD1. CDR1 and CDR2 from the germline V gene are SNHLY and FYNNEI. V trimming: 6 bases; J trimming: 8 bases; junction bases outside the gene matches: 10. CDR3 length: 15 residues. The chain's CDR3 is CASRTNRGWDSPLHF. CDR3 bases: TGTGCCAGCAGGACAAACAGGGGCTGGGATTCACCCCTCCACTTT.

This sequence joins TRBV2 and TRBJ1-3; 9 nucleotides match TRBD1. V was clipped by 3 bases and J by 4 bases; unmatched bases: 4. This CDR3 region has 15 residues. The V gene's germline CDR1 is SNHLY and CDR2 FYNNEI. As DNA, the CDR3 is TGTGCCAGCAGTGATGACAGGGGGGGAGGAAACACCATATATTTT. This translates into CASSDDRGGGNTIYF.

The chain uses TRBV6-1 and TRBJ2-5; 7 nucleotides match TRBD1. After removal of 0 bases from V and 1 base from J, the junction contained 5 bases not matched to a gene. Germline V gene sequence: CDR1 MNHNS, CDR2 SASEGT. CDR3 length: 16 residues. CDR3 sequence: CASSEAGTAVQETQYF. The CDR3 DNA reads TGTGCCAGCAGTGAAGCCGGGACAGCCGTCCAAGAGACCCAGTACTTC.

The CDR3 nucleotides are TGTGCCAGCAAAGAGCTCCCGGGACGGGAGGGGGCCAACGTCCTGACTTTC. It encodes CASKELPGREGANVLTF. This rearrangement joins TRBV6-4 to TRBJ2-6; D is possibly TRBD2 (6 bases). The V gene's germline CDR1 is MRHNA and CDR2 SNTAGT. The V and J ends lost 7 bases and 4 bases respectively, with 20 bases between them. This CDR3 has 17 residues.

The J gene is TRBJ2-7, the V gene TRBV3-1 (or the pseudogene TRBV3-2); 8 nucleotides line up with TRBD1. V lost 4 bases to trimming and J lost 3 bases; unmatched junction nucleotides: 11. This CDR3 spans 16 amino acids. The germline CDR1 and CDR2 sequences are LGHDT and YNNKEL (reference sequence). The CDR3 sequence: CASSLFTGTGGYEQYF. CDR3 bases: TGTGCCAGCAGCCTCTTCACCGGGACAGGCGGCTACGAGCAGTACTTC.

The gene calls are TRBV28 and TRBJ2-7; D may be TRBD1 (5 bases). The V gene's germline CDR1 is MDHEN and CDR2 SYDVKM. The V end was cut by 3 bases, the J end by 2 bases, with 8 bases between. This CDR3 is 13 amino acids long. Here the CDR3 DNA reads TGTGCCAGCAGTTTGAGACAGCCCTACGAGCAGTACTTC. Its protein product is CASSLRQPYEQYF.

The chain recombines TRBV4-1 with TRBJ1-2; D remains unclear. The CDR3 runs 16 residues. CDR1 is MGHRA, CDR2 YSYEKL, per germline. V dropped 1 base and J dropped 2 bases, with 14 bases sitting between them. CDR3 DNA: TGCGCCAGCAGCCAAGGTCCCGCCGCTGAGAACTATGGCTACACCTTC. This sequence encodes CASSQGPAAENYGYTF.

V usage is TRBV18 and J usage is TRBJ2-3; possibly TRBD2 for D (6 bases). This CDR3 region has 17 residues. The V end was cut by 2 bases, the J end by 0 bases, with 15 bases between. Germline values: CDR1 KGHSH, CDR2 LQKENI. In DNA form, the CDR3 reads TGTGCCAGCTCACCATTCCCCCCGGGGACTAGCACAGATACGCAGTATTTT. Residues: CASSPFPPGTSTDTQYF.

The chain links TRBV19 to TRBJ1-1; 7 bases match TRBD1. Losses at the gene ends were 5 bases for V and 4 bases for J; bases not matched to a gene: 16. Germline assignment: CDR1 LNHDA and CDR2 SQIVND (reference sequence). This CDR3 has 17 residues. CDR3 region: CASSSRQGTGWGTEAFF. In DNA, the CDR3 is TGTGCCAGTAGTTCAAGACAGGGTACCGGATGGGGCACTGAAGCTTTCTTT.